The present T cell receptor (beta chain) was sequenced within a study of T cell responses to AZD1222 COVID-19 vaccine. Study-level findings and limits: Across spike, vaccine-associated CD4 TCRs were found, dominant at 160-218 and 743-854.

Germline CDR1 reads SGHRS; CDR2 reads YFSETQ. Germline trimming cut 3 bases from V and 4 bases from J; bases unmatched to any gene: 9. The CDR3 is 15 residues long. In the case of this clone: What it binds is unknown.

Investigators merged groups given second doses at roughly 4 or roughly 12 weeks. TCRdb keeps only in-frame clones here, not all; method: immunoSEQ multiplex PCR. Of about 180,000 clones listed, roughly 88% were seen once; the top ten hold 11%. The V and J genes are TRBV5-1 and TRBJ2-7, with TRBD1 matching 8 bases. Specimen: peripheral blood, collected 28 days after the second AZD1222 dose. The receptor was derived from an adult who received the AZD1222 COVID-19 vaccine. CDR3 loop: CASSSTGERTYEQYF. Written as DNA, the CDR3 is TGCGCCAGCAGCTCGACAGGGGAGCGTACTTACGAGCAGTACTTC.